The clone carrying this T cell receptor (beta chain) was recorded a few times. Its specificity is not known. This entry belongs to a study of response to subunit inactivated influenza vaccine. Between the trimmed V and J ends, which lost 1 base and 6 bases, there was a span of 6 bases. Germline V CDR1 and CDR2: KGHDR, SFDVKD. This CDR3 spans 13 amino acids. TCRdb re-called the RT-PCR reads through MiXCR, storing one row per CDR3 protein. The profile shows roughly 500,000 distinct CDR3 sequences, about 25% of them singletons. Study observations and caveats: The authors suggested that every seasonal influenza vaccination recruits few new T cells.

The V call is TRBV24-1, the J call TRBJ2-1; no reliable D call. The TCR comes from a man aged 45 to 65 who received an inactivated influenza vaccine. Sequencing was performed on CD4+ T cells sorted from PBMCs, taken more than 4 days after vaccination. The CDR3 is CATSDFLANEQFF. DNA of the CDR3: TGTGCCACCAGTGATTTTCTGGCCAATGAGCAGTTCTTC.